The 18 T cell receptor beta chains presented below share a single source sample, sequenced in a study of T-cell reconstitution after alpha-beta-depleted transplantation in children. TCRbeta library preparation incorporated unique molecular identifiers. TCRdb re-derived calls from the PCR reads in MiXCR, one entry per CDR3 protein. In the table there are around 700,000 distinct CDR3 sequences, approximately 14% of which are singletons. The sequencing used PBMCs, collected before TCRalphabeta/CD19-depleted stem cell transplant. These receptors were obtained from a girl aged 2 to 10 with congenital amegakaryocytic thrombocytopenia, due to receive a stem cell transplant.

This clonotype was counted ten times or more. The chain uses TRBV10-3 and TRBJ2-5, with TRBD2 matching 11 bases. The CDR3 contains 17 residues. V lost 3 bases to trimming and J lost 2 bases; unmatched junction nucleotides: 8. From germline, CDR1 is ENHRY and CDR2 SYGVKD. CDR3 region: CAISDLQLAGEQETQYF. The CDR3 DNA follows: TGTGCCATCAGTGACCTCCAACTAGCGGGAGAACAAGAGACCCAGTACTTC.

There are many counts of this clonotype. The rearrangement links TRBV15 to TRBJ2-3; the D is unclear. Per the germline V gene, CDR1 is LNHNV and CDR2 is YYDKDF (reference sequence). This CDR3 has 15 amino acids. Deletions cut 1 base from V and 0 bases from J, with 8 bases between. DNA of the CDR3: TGTGCCACCAGCAGAGGCGCGCCCAGCACAGATACGCAGTATTTT. Translating gives CATSRGAPSTDTQYF.

The rearrangement uses TRBV30 and TRBJ1-2; the D gene is possibly TRBD1 (5 bases). The germline V and J ends were trimmed by 1 base and 3 bases, with 9 bases remaining between them. Germline V gene data show CDR1 as GTSNPN and CDR2 as SVGIG (reference sequence). The CDR3 runs 13 residues. The CDR3 sequence: CAWSAGGDYGYTF. The CDR3 region has the DNA TGTGCCTGGAGTGCAGGAGGGGACTATGGCTACACCTTC.

The table lists this clonotype with many counts. Compared with germline, one end of the junction differs, possibly owing to a read error. The chain couples TRBV4-1 to TRBJ2-7; TRBD1 matches 9 bases. Germline CDR1 MGHRA, CDR2 YSYEKL. This CDR3 has 14 residues. The CDR3: CASKEEQGAYEQYF. The CDR3 coding sequence is TGCGCCAGCAAGGAGGAACAGGGGGCCTATGAGCAGTACTTC.

The chain couples TRBV12-3 or TRBV12-4 to TRBJ2-5; D is unclear. The CDR3 has 13 amino acids. V was cut by 7 bases and J by 5 bases, with 14 bases left in between. The CDR3 spells CASTHSSGETQYF. Written as DNA, the CDR3 is TGTGCCAGCACCCATAGTTCCGGGGAGACCCAGTACTTC.

This chain uses TRBV6-6 with TRBJ2-2; TRBD1 is a possible D gene (6 bases). Trimming stripped 6 bases from V and 7 bases from J, with 12 bases between. CDR3 length equals 13 residues. Germline V gene lookup returns CDR1 MNHNY and CDR2 SVGAGI (reference sequence). The CDR3 region is CASRLDSLGELFF. The DNA of the CDR3 is TGTGCCAGCAGATTGGACAGCCTCGGGGAGCTGTTTTTT.

This clonotype appeared many times. The chain carries TRBV5-1 and TRBJ2-1, with D unclear. This CDR3 has 14 amino acids. Trimming shortened V by 8 bases and J by 5 bases, and 17 bases separated the two germline ends. The germline V gene encodes CDR1 SGHRS and CDR2 YFSETQ. CDR3 DNA: TGCGCCAGTTCGTTGGGTGGGCCGGACAATGAGCAGTTCTTC. Its protein is CASSLGGPDNEQFF.

The chain carries TRBV29-1 and TRBJ2-1; tentative D call: TRBD1 (5 bases). The length of the CDR3 is 13 residues. V lost 4 bases, J lost 3 bases, and 10 bases lay in between. The germline gives CDR1 SQVTM, CDR2 ANQGSEA. The CDR3 coding sequence is TGCAGCGTTGGAATGACAGACTACAATGAGCAGTTCTTC. Amino acids: CSVGMTDYNEQFF.

In this sample, this clonotype turned up a few times. This chain uses TRBV12-3 or TRBV12-4 with TRBJ2-1; 9 positions agree with TRBD2. J gave up 12 bases and V 1 base, and 4 bases lay outside the gene matches. The CDR3 loop spans 13 amino acids. Here the CDR3 DNA reads TGTGCCAGCAGTTTAGGGGGGCGGGAGGGGCAGTTCTTC. It encodes CASSLGGREGQFF.

The chain carries TRBV7-9 and TRBJ1-2, with TRBD1 as a possible D gene (5 bases). Trimming pared 5 bases from V and 8 bases from J, leaving 15 bases between. The germline CDR1 and CDR2 sequences are SEHNR and FQNEAQ (reference sequence). The length of the CDR3 is 13 residues. The CDR3 DNA reads as TGTGCCAGCAGCCCGGGACGCCCTGAGGGCTACACCTTC. Translation: CASSPGRPEGYTF.

The CDR3 DNA is TGCAGTGCTAGGTGGCAGAACACTGAAGCTTTCTTT. Its protein product is CSARWQNTEAFF. V is TRBV20-1 and J is TRBJ1-1; no definite D call. There are 12 residues in the CDR3. Looked up from germline, CDR1 is DFQATT and CDR2 is SNEGSKA (reference sequence). V shed 3 bases and J shed 1 base, with 6 bases lying between them.

This clonotype was observed at least ten times. This rearrangement joins TRBV5-1 to TRBJ2-7, with 7 bases matching TRBD1. The CDR3 consists of 12 residues. Losses at the gene ends were 2 bases for V and 6 bases for J; bases not matched to a gene: 2. From germline, CDR1 is SGHRS and CDR2 YFSETQ. The CDR3 here is CASSFNRGEQYF. Written as DNA, the CDR3 is TGCGCCAGCAGCTTTAACAGGGGCGAGCAGTACTTC.

This clonotype was observed many times. The J gene is TRBJ2-1, the V gene TRBV12-3 or TRBV12-4, with 8 bases fitting TRBD2. With V trimmed by 6 bases and J by 9 bases, 16 bases remained unmatched. The CDR3 has 16 residues. The CDR3 reads CASRGPGLVSVGEQFF. CDR3 bases: TGTGCCAGCAGGGGGCCGGGACTAGTGTCGGTGGGTGAGCAGTTCTTC.

This sequence joins TRBV3-1 and TRBJ1-2; D call uncertain. V was clipped by 5 bases and J by 3 bases, with 7 bases between them. Germline assignment: CDR1 LGHDT and CDR2 YNNKEL (reference sequence). The CDR3 sequence is 12 residues long. This CDR3 is CASSVGHYGYTF. The CDR3 DNA sequence: TGTGCCAGCAGCGTAGGACACTATGGCTACACCTTC.

There are a few counts of this clonotype. The chain carries TRBV5-1 and TRBJ1-1; unclear D gene. The CDR3 has 19 amino acids. Germline V gene data show CDR1 as SGHRS and CDR2 as YFSETQ. Trimming removed 2 bases from V and 0 bases from J, with 23 bases in between. The CDR3 loop is CASSFTLMSFPSMNTEAFF. CDR3 DNA: TGCGCCAGCAGCTTCACCCTGATGTCATTCCCCTCCATGAACACTGAAGCTTTCTTT. Full variable domain (missing parts from reference TRBV5-1 and TRBJ1-1): KAGVTQTPRYLIKTRGQQVTLSCSPISGHRSVSWYQQTPGQGLQFLFEYFSETQRNKGNFPGRFSGRQFSNSRSEMNVSTLELGDSALYLCASSFTLMSFPSMNTEAFFGQGTRLTVV.

About this clonotype: A read error may account for a junction end that differs from germline. This rearrangement joins TRBV5-5 to TRBJ2-7; D remains unclear. CDR3 length equals 11 residues. CDR1 is SGHKS and CDR2 is YYEKEE in the germline V gene (reference sequence). CDR3 sequence (DNA): TGTGCCTGCAGCAAACGATACGTGCAGTACTTC. This gives the protein CACSKRYVQYF.

This clonotype was recorded many times. The J gene is TRBJ2-1, the V gene TRBV20-1, with D tentatively TRBD1 or TRBD2 (6 bases each). Trimming pared 5 bases from V and 9 bases from J, leaving 20 bases between. CDR1 DFQATT and CDR2 SNEGSKA come from the germline V gene (reference sequence). This CDR3 spans 14 amino acids. CDR3 DNA: TGCAGTGCTGGGCAGGGGTTCGCGGGAAGTGAGCAGTTCTTC. This gives the protein CSAGQGFAGSEQFF.

This clonotype was counted a few times. The V gene is TRBV20-1, the J gene TRBJ2-7, with 9 bases identical to TRBD2. CDR3 length: 14 amino acids. V shed 0 bases, J shed 3 bases, and the junction held 3 bases outside the gene matches. Germline CDR1 is DFQATT and CDR2 is SNEGSKA (reference sequence). CDR3 coding DNA: TGCAGTGCTAGAGAATATAGCGGGAGCTACGAGCAGTACTTC. Protein: CSAREYSGSYEQYF.